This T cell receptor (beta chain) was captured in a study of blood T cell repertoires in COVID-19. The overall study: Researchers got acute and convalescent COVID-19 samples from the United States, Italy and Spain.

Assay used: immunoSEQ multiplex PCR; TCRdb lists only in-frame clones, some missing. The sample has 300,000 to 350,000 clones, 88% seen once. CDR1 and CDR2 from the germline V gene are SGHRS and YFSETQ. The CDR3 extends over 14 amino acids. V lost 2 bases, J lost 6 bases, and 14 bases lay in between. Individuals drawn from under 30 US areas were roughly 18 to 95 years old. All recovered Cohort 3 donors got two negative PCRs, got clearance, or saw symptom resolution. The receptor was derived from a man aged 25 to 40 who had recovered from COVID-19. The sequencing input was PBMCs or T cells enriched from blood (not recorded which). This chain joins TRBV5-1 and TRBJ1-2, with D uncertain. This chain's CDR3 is CASSFQTSYNGYTF. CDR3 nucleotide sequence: TGCGCCAGCAGCTTCCAGACATCCTACAATGGCTACACCTTC.